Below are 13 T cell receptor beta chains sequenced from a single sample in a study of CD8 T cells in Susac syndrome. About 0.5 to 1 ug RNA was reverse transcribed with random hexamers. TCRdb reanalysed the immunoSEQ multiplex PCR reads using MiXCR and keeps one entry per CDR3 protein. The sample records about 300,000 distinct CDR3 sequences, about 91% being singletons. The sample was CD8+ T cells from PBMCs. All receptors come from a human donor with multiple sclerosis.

The CDR3 DNA reads TGTGCCTGGAGGGTCCGGGACAGCCCTTACTACGAGCAGTACTTC. Encoded protein: CAWRVRDSPYYEQYF. This chain joins TRBV30 and TRBJ2-7; 7 bases match TRBD1. The germline gives CDR1 GTSNPN, CDR2 SVGIG (reference sequence). CDR3 length: 15 residues. The V segment lost 3 bases and the J segment 3 bases; nucleotides outside the gene matches: 11.

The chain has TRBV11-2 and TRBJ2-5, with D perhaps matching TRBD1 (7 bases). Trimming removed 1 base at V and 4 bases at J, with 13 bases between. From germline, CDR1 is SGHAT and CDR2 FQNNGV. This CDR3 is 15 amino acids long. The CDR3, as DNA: TGTGCCAGCAGCTTAGGGCAGGGGGAGGCAGAGACCCAGTACTTC. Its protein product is CASSLGQGEAETQYF.

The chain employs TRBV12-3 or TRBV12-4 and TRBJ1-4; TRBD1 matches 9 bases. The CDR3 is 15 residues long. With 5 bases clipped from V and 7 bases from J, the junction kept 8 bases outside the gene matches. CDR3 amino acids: CASSPTGGAVEKLFF. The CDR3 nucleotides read TGTGCCAGCAGTCCCACAGGGGGCGCGGTTGAAAAACTGTTTTTT.

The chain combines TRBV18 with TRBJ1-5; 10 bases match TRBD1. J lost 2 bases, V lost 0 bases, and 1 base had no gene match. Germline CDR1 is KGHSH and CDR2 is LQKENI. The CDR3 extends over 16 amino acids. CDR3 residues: CASSPPGTGGNQPQHF. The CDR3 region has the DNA TGTGCCAGCTCACCACCCGGGACAGGGGGCAATCAGCCCCAGCATTTT.

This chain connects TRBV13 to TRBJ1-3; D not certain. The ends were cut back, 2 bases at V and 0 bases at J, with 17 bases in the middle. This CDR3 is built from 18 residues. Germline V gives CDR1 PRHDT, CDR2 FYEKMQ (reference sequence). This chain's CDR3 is CASSLSLTPQSSGNTIYF. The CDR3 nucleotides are TGTGCCAGCAGCTTATCCCTTACGCCTCAGAGCTCTGGAAACACCATATATTTT.

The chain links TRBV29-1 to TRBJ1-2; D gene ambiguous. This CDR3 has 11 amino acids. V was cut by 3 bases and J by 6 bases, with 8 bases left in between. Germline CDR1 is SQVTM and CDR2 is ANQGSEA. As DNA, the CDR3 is TGCAGCGTTGACCCCGGGAATGGCTACACCTTC. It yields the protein CSVDPGNGYTF.

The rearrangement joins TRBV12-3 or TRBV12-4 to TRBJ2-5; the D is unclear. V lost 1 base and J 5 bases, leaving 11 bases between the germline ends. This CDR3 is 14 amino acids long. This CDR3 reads CASSLDQNPETQYF. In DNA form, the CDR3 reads TGTGCCAGCAGTTTAGACCAGAACCCGGAGACCCAGTACTTC.

Here the CDR3 DNA reads TGTGCCAGCAGTTCCCAACCGAACGCCCCGGACAGATTAGATGGGCAGTACTTC. Its protein product is CASSSQPNAPDRLDGQYF. V gene TRBV28 combines with J gene TRBJ2-7, with D perhaps TRBD1 (6 bases). The CDR3 runs 18 residues. Trimming took 4 bases from V and 9 from J, leaving 31 bases between them. Germline V CDR1 and CDR2: MDHEN, SYDVKM.

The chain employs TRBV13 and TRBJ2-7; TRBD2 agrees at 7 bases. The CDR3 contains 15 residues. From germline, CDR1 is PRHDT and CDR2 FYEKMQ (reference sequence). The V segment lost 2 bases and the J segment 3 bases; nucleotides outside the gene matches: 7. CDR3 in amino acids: CASSLRLAENYEQYF. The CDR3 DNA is TGTGCCAGCAGCTTAAGGCTAGCGGAGAACTACGAGCAGTACTTC.

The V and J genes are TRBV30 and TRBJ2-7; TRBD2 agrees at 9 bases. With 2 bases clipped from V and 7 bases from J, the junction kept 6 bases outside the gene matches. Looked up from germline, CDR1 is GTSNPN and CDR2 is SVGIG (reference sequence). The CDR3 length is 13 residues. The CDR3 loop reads CAWSIAGGGEQYF. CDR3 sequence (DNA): TGTGCCTGGAGTATTGCGGGAGGGGGTGAGCAGTACTTC.

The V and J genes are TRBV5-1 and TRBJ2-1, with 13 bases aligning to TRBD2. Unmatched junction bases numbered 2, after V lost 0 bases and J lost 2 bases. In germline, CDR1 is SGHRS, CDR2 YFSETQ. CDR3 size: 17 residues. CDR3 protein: CASSLGLAGGTYNEQFF. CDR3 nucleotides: TGCGCCAGCAGCTTGGGACTAGCGGGAGGCACCTACAATGAGCAGTTCTTC. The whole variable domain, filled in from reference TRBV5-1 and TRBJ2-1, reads KAGVTQTPRYLIKTRGQQVTLSCSPISGHRSVSWYQQTPGQGLQFLFEYFSETQRNKGNFPGRFSGRQFSNSRSEMNVSTLELGDSALYLCASSLGLAGGTYNEQFFGPGTRLTVL.

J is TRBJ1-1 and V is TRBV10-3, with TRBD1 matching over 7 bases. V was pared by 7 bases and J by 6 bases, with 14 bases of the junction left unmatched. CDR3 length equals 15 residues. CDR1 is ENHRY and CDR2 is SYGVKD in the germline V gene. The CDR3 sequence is CAINGAGGYKSEAFF. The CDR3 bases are TGTGCCATCAATGGTGCAGGGGGATATAAGTCTGAAGCTTTCTTT.

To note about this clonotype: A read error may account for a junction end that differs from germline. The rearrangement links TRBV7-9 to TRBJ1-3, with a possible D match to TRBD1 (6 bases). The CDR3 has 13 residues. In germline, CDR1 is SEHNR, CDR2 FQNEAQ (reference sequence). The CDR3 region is CASSFTGSESPDF. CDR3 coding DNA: TGTGCCAGCAGCTTCACAGGGTCCGAAAGCCCGGATTTT.